This T cell receptor (beta chain) was recorded in a study of T cells in Graves' hyperthyroidism and ophthalmopathy (dated by TCRdb to between 2019 and 2020). Notes on the research overall: Peripheral blood samples were taken at the time of initial diagnosis, prior to any treatment. The 100 discovery patients were randomly split 7:3 into training and test sets. Prospective prediction of ophthalmopathy was tested in an independent validation cohort of some 19 hyperthyroidism patients and 17 patients who later progressed to ophthalmopathy. The study also compared thyroid tissue and blood T-cell repertoires from several Graves' hyperthyroidism patients. Once sampling was done, hyperthyroidism patients were given methimazole at a starting dose of 30 mg daily, whereas ophthalmopathy patients were given high-dose intravenous methylprednisolone. According to the paper, TCR Vbeta CDR3 sequencing was carried out on roughly 130 peripheral blood samples, which came from more than 40 ophthalmopathy, roughly 75 hyperthyroidism and about 17 progressor patients. To identify TCR V-J signatures that set the groups apart, the researchers used a discovery cohort of approximately 98 patients, made up of around 42 with Graves' ophthalmopathy and 57 with stable Graves' hyperthyroidism. Study-wide conclusions, independent of this receptor: Most expanded thyroid clonotypes (frequency above 0.001) were also found in blood, which suggests that blood repertoires may mirror thyroid immune responses. A 13 V-J signature model separated ophthalmopathy from stable hyperthyroidism, with about 90% sensitivity and approximately 81% specificity in cross-validation and 80%/75% in testing. During validation, the model predicted progression to ophthalmopathy a median of roughly six months ahead of onset, with more than 60% sensitivity and almost 75% specificity. No statistical method was used to fix the sample size in advance, and group allocation was not hidden from the investigators.

There are many counts of this clonotype. Its recognized antigen is unknown. It has no much larger one-base neighbor in the sample; base qualities were not kept. The TCR beta CDR3 regions were amplified from RNA transcripts. For the first round of RT-PCR on the TCR CDR3, the HTBI primer set was used together with the Qiagen OneStep RT-PCR kit. The libraries were constructed in a second round of multiplex PCR and then size-selected and purified. Libraries were sequenced paired-end with 100 bp reads on an Illumina HiSeq2000. On the authors' methods: Raw data were processed with SOAPnuke, discarding reads with adapters, uncalled bases, mean Phred below 15, or no exact constant-primer or identifier match. High-quality paired reads were merged with COPE v1.2.5, and unique nucleotide sequences were defined as clonotypes. MiTCR v1.1 was used to align the clonotypes against IMGT TRBV, TRBD and TRBJ reference segments. Only V-J combinations with frequency above 0.0001, covering 99.2% of repertoires, were analysed. A TCS score was defined as the ratio of F50 (clonal expansion) to E x V (chaos), with BLOSUM62-based TCRdist applied between CDR3 peptides within each V-J. Welch's t-statistics and random forest reduced just over 500 V-J features to roughly 13, which were used in a naive Bayes classifier (R e1071). TCRdb trimmed public reads at Q25 via fastp, called clones via MiXCR and kept in-frame beta chains. Rows merge per CDR3 protein into single entries with the most common DNA and genes. The V and J calls follow TCRdb's processing rather than the paper's. The sample profile shows 500,000 to 750,000 distinct CDR3 sequences; 15% to 17% of them were found once. Of the sample, around 7.8% falls within the top ten clones.

Stable Graves' hyperthyroidism was defined as the absence of progression to ophthalmopathy over 18 months of follow-up. Hyperthyroidism patients were newly diagnosed, with disease duration under 2 months, and aged 18 to 65 years. The study excluded patients with uncontrolled infections, other autoimmune diseases, pregnancy or lactation. Diagnoses were based on clinical symptoms, serum thyroxine and TRAb, thyroid ultrasound and orbital computed tomography. PBMCs were isolated from about 10 ml of fresh peripheral blood by Ficoll-Paque density gradient centrifugation. Trizol reagent was used to extract total RNA, and RNA quality was then checked on an Agilent 2100 Bioanalyzer. The CDR3 runs 15 residues from the cysteine to the phenylalanine. Only the CDR3 portion is preserved as DNA: 45 bases, with reading frame beginning at the first base. Relative to germline, V is 7 bases shorter and J is 5 bases shorter, with 20 bases between their ends. The germline V gene (reference sequence) gives CDR1 as MNHEY and CDR2 as SMNVEV.

The sample was blood. The chain is assembled from TRBV27 and TRBJ1-1; the D gene is perhaps TRBD1, from 6 matching bases. The sequence came from a woman aged 25-40 years with Graves' hyperthyroidism. The CDR3 protein: CASTPAGGARTEAFF. The bases are TGTGCCAGCACACCCGCGGGGGGGGCGCGGACTGAAGCTTTCTTT.